Shown below are 20 T cell receptor beta chains from a single sample sequenced in a study of T cell changes during pregnancy in multiple sclerosis. Profiled with immunoSEQ multiplex PCR; TCRdb holds only in-frame clones, not every one. This table holds fewer than 75,000 clones, about nine tenths found once. The material sequenced was peripheral blood, taken in the first trimester of pregnancy. All receptors come from a female donor with multiple sclerosis, enrolled in a pregnancy study.

This chain joins TRBV2 and TRBJ1-4; TRBD1 matches at 7 bases. The CDR3 extends over 14 amino acids. Germline values: CDR1 SNHLY, CDR2 FYNNEI. With V trimmed by 6 bases and J by 3 bases, 4 bases remained unmatched. In DNA, the CDR3 is TGTGCCAGCAGATCTGGACAGGCTAATGAAAAACTGTTTTTT. Amino acids: CASRSGQANEKLFF. Using reference TRBV2 and TRBJ1-4 for the parts outside the CDR3, the full variable domain is EPEVTQTPSHQVTQMGQEVILRCVPISNHLYFYWYRQILGQKVEFLVSFYNNEISEKSEIFDDQFSVERPDGSNFTLKIRSTKLEDSAMYFCASRSGQANEKLFFGSGTQLSVL.

The CDR3 nucleotides read TGCAGCGTTGAAGAGTCGAGAGTGCGGGAGGGAGGCACCGGGGAGCTGTTTTTT. It encodes CSVEESRVREGGTGELFF. The rearrangement links TRBV29-1 to TRBJ2-2, with 9 positions matching TRBD2. The CDR3 spans 18 residues. Germline-derived CDR1 and CDR2 are SQVTM and ANQGSEA. Trimming took 0 bases from V and 4 from J; bases not matched to a gene: 12.

The chain carries TRBV5-1 and TRBJ1-1, with 11 bases lining up with TRBD1. Germline-derived CDR1 and CDR2 are SGHRS and YFSETQ. CDR3 length: 14 amino acids. The trim removed 4 bases at V and 6 bases at J, leaving 5 bases unmatched. The CDR3 sequence: CASSPGDRGSEAFF. DNA of the CDR3: TGCGCCAGCAGCCCCGGGGACAGGGGGTCTGAAGCTTTCTTT.

The V and J genes are TRBV12-5 and TRBJ1-1; possibly TRBD1 for D (5 bases). The V end lost 1 base, the J end lost 5 bases, and 11 bases lay between the germline ends. In germline, CDR1 is LGHNT, CDR2 FRNRAP. The CDR3 is 14 amino acids. The CDR3 is CASGLGGDGTEAFF. DNA of the CDR3: TGTGCTAGTGGTTTGGGGGGGGACGGAACTGAAGCTTTCTTT.

The chain uses TRBV10-1 and TRBJ1-1; D unresolved. V lost 0 bases and J 5 bases, leaving 13 bases between the germline ends. The germline V gene has CDR1 WNHNN and CDR2 SYGVQD (reference sequence). The CDR3 length is 15 residues. The CDR3, as DNA: TGCGCCAGCAGTGAGTCTCCCCAAACGAGGACTGAAGCTTTCTTT. It specifies CASSESPQTRTEAFF.

This chain joins TRBV18 and TRBJ1-1, with D perhaps TRBD1 (6 bases). The V gene lost 3 bases and the J gene lost 0 bases, with 11 bases spanning the gap. Germline values: CDR1 KGHSH, CDR2 LQKENI. The CDR3 extends over 15 amino acids. CDR3 region: CASSPTAGVNTEAFF. The CDR3, as DNA: TGTGCCAGCTCACCCACAGCAGGGGTGAACACTGAAGCTTTCTTT.

CDR3 DNA: TGTGCCAGCAGTCTTGACAGGGGTCCCAAAAACATTCAGTACTTC. The encoded protein is CASSLDRGPKNIQYF. The chain carries TRBV28 and TRBJ2-4; TRBD1 agrees at 8 bases. Germline values: CDR1 MDHEN, CDR2 SYDVKM. V shed 5 bases, J shed 2 bases, and the junction held 5 bases outside the gene matches. This CDR3 comprises 15 residues.

The chain employs TRBV6-1 and TRBJ1-3, with 9 bases aligning to TRBD1. Germline V CDR1 and CDR2: MNHNS, SASEGT. V shed 6 bases and J 4 bases; nucleotides not matched to a gene: 1. The CDR3 covers 13 residues. CDR3 DNA: TGTGCCAGCAGGGACAGGGGCGGAAACACCATATATTTT. It translates to CASRDRGGNTIYF.

Of note for this clone: The junction departs from the called germline gene at one end, perhaps through a read error. V usage is TRBV6-1 and J usage is TRBJ2-5; D perhaps matches TRBD2 (7 bases). The CDR3 is 13 residues long. CDR1 MNHNS and CDR2 SASEGT come from the germline V gene. CDR3 residues: CASSEAGGGPPHF. The CDR3 bases are TGTGCCAGCAGTGAAGCGGGAGGGGGACCCCCACACTTC.

The chain links TRBV28 to TRBJ1-2, with no clear D. Germline assignment: CDR1 MDHEN and CDR2 SYDVKM. The CDR3 sequence is 13 residues long. Trimming took off 5 bases at V and 9 bases at J, with 16 bases between the two ends. The DNA for the CDR3 is TGTGCCAGCAGTCCCTATCGGTGGTCCAGCTACACCTTC. Protein product: CASSPYRWSSYTF.

The V and J genes are TRBV5-1 and TRBJ2-7; 11 bases fit TRBD2. The CDR3 is 16 amino acids. Germline V gene lookup returns CDR1 SGHRS and CDR2 YFSETQ. Losses at the gene ends were 4 bases for V and 3 bases for J; bases not matched to a gene: 9. The chain's CDR3 is CASSPTLAGGIYEQYF. Here the CDR3 DNA reads TGCGCCAGCAGCCCTACGCTAGCGGGAGGCATCTACGAGCAGTACTTC.

The chain is built from TRBV7-7 and TRBJ2-5; 9 bases match TRBD2. The CDR3 is made up of 15 amino acids. V lost 5 bases and J lost 5; bases outside the gene matches: 9. Germline CDR1 and CDR2: SSHAT and FNYEAQ (reference sequence). The CDR3 loop reads CASSPAGGHRETQYF. The CDR3, as DNA: TGTGCCAGCAGCCCCGCGGGGGGGCATAGGGAGACCCAGTACTTC.

The table lists this clone with a count of one. The genes are TRBV9 and TRBJ1-4; no firm D call. CDR3 length equals 15 residues. Between the trimmed V and J ends, which lost 3 bases and 0 bases, there was a span of 9 bases. Germline loops: CDR1 SGDLS, CDR2 YYNGEE. DNA for the CDR3: TGTGCCAGCAGCGCCGCCCGAGCAACTAATGAAAAACTGTTTTTT. Protein product: CASSAARATNEKLFF.

This clone was observed a single time. The V gene is TRBV5-4, the J gene TRBJ2-3; D might be TRBD2 (6 bases). Germline CDR1 and CDR2: SGHNT and YYREEE (reference sequence). V was trimmed by 0 bases and J by 2 bases, leaving 13 bases between them. The CDR3 covers 16 residues. The CDR3 sequence: CASSLGRGQSTDTQYF. CDR3 coding DNA: TGTGCCAGCAGCTTGGGGCGGGGTCAATCCACAGATACGCAGTATTTT.

V gene TRBV7-9 combines with J gene TRBJ2-1, with 9 bases that match TRBD1. This CDR3 contains 17 residues. V was clipped by 5 bases and J by 7 bases; unmatched bases: 15. Germline loops: CDR1 SEHNR, CDR2 FQNEAQ (reference sequence). CDR3 bases: TGTGCCAGCAGCCAGCCGGGACAGGGTGTTGACTCGAATGAGCAGTTCTTC. Its translation: CASSQPGQGVDSNEQFF.

The chain combines TRBV19 with TRBJ2-3, with D possibly matching TRBD2 (6 bases). CDR3 size: 15 residues. Germline loops: CDR1 LNHDA, CDR2 SQIVND (reference sequence). The ends were cut back, 5 bases at V and 4 bases at J, with 16 bases in the middle. CDR3 loop: CASSPGLSRPDTQYF. Here the CDR3 DNA reads TGTGCCAGTAGTCCGGGACTCTCCCGGCCAGATACGCAGTATTTT. Based on the CDR3 plus reference TRBV19 and TRBJ2-3, the full variable domain is DGGITQSPKYLFRKEGQNVTLSCEQNLNHDAMYWYRQDPGQGLRLIYYSQIVNDFQKGDIAEGYSVSREKKESFPLTVTSAQKNPTAFYLCASSPGLSRPDTQYFGPGTRLTVL.

V is TRBV30 and J is TRBJ2-5; 8 nucleotides match TRBD2. The CDR3 loop spans 12 amino acids. Germline V gene sequence: CDR1 GTSNPN, CDR2 SVGIG (reference sequence). The junction had 4 bases not matched to a gene; V was cut back by 3 bases and J by 7 bases. CDR3 sequence: CAWREAGGTQYF. The CDR3 nucleotides read TGTGCCTGGAGGGAGGCGGGGGGGACCCAGTACTTC.

The gene calls are TRBV6-6 and TRBJ1-1, with TRBD1 matching over 7 bases. Germline CDR1 and CDR2: MNHNY and SVGAGI (reference sequence). The CDR3 contains 14 residues. Trimming cost V 6 bases and J 1 base; bases outside gene matches: 5. The chain's CDR3 is CASSSGTANTEAFF. CDR3 bases: TGTGCCAGCAGCTCCGGGACAGCGAACACTGAAGCTTTCTTT.

The V call is TRBV28, the J call TRBJ1-2; 8 bases fit TRBD1. CDR1 and CDR2 from the germline V gene are MDHEN and SYDVKM. V shed 7 bases and J 4 bases; nucleotides not matched to a gene: 8. This CDR3 has 14 amino acids. The CDR3 nucleotides are TGTGCCAGCACCGTGACAGGGGATGGCTATGGCTACACCTTC. Protein product: CASTVTGDGYGYTF.

The chain employs TRBV10-2 and TRBJ2-1, with TRBD2 matching 7 bases. V lost 8 bases and J lost 0; bases outside the gene matches: 4. The length of the CDR3 is 14 residues. Germline lookup yields CDR1 WSHSY and CDR2 SAAADI. The CDR3 reads CASRGGSSYNEQFF. Here the CDR3 DNA reads TGCGCCAGCCGGGGCGGGAGCTCCTACAATGAGCAGTTCTTC.